What follows are 17 T cell receptor beta chains derived from one specimen sequenced in a study of blood T cell repertoires in COVID-19. Assay used: immunoSEQ multiplex PCR; TCRdb lists only in-frame clones, some missing. This sample carries under 150,000 clones, about 85% of them seen once, and the ten largest clones take about 4.3%. Sequenced material: peripheral blood. The receptors were gathered from a human donor in a cohort sampled during active COVID-19.

The rearrangement joins TRBV9 to TRBJ2-3; D unresolved. The CDR3 has 13 amino acids. The ends were cut back, 0 bases at V and 2 bases at J, with 4 bases in the middle. Germline CDR1 reads SGDLS; CDR2 reads YYNGEE. The CDR3 is CASSVALTDTQYF. In DNA form, the CDR3 reads TGTGCCAGCAGCGTAGCCCTCACAGATACGCAGTATTTT.

V gene TRBV11-3 combines with J gene TRBJ1-1; D gene ambiguous. V gave up 1 base and J gave up 4 bases, with 10 bases separating them. Germline V gives CDR1 SGHNT, CDR2 YENEEA. The CDR3 sequence is 14 residues long. The CDR3 reads CASSLGSASTEAFF. The CDR3 region has the DNA TGTGCCAGCAGCTTAGGGTCTGCGAGCACTGAAGCTTTCTTT.

The rearrangement links TRBV15 to TRBJ2-5, with 9 bases lining up with TRBD2. In germline, CDR1 is LNHNV, CDR2 YYDKDF (reference sequence). V gave up 3 bases and J gave up 2 bases; unmatched junction bases: 7. This CDR3 is built from 16 residues. DNA of the CDR3: TGTGCCACCAGCAGCTTGGGGGCGGGAGGGCAAGAGACCCAGTACTTC. Protein: CATSSLGAGGQETQYF.

Concerning this clone itself: An end of the junction differs from the germline gene, which may be a read error. The chain joins TRBV7-2 to TRBJ1-1, with 7 nucleotides matching TRBD1. Germline V gene lookup returns CDR1 SGHTA and CDR2 FQGNSA. This CDR3 has 14 residues. DNA of the CDR3: TGTGCCAGCAGCATCTCCGGAGGGGGCACTGGAGCTTTCTTT. Translating gives CASSISGGGTGAFF.

The chain uses TRBV3-1 (or the pseudogene TRBV3-2) and TRBJ2-2; 10 bases map to TRBD2. The CDR3 totals 19 residues. From germline, CDR1 is LGHDT and CDR2 YNNKEL (reference sequence). J was trimmed by 4 bases and V by 2 bases; bases with no gene match: 13. The CDR3 sequence: CASSQTGLAILATTGELFF. For the CDR3, the DNA is TGTGCCAGCAGCCAAACGGGACTAGCGATACTAGCGACCACCGGGGAGCTGTTTTTT.

V gene TRBV19 combines with J gene TRBJ2-1; TRBD2 might be the D (7 bases). Germline V gene data show CDR1 as LNHDA and CDR2 as SQIVND (reference sequence). This CDR3 is 15 amino acids long. V was pared by 5 bases and J by 9 bases, with 20 bases between. CDR3 region: CASSDTYERGGEQFF. CDR3 sequence (DNA): TGTGCCAGTAGTGATACCTACGAAAGGGGGGGTGAGCAGTTCTTC.

This clone was recorded only once. V and J are TRBV6-5 and TRBJ1-1; 7 bases map to TRBD1. The length of the CDR3 is 14 residues. Germline-derived CDR1 and CDR2 are MNHEY and SVGAGI. The V and J ends lost 4 bases and 0 bases, in that order; junction bases with no gene match: 2. The CDR3: CASSWGQLNTEAFF. The CDR3 DNA reads as TGTGCCAGCAGTTGGGGACAGTTGAACACTGAAGCTTTCTTT.

V is TRBV7-2 and J is TRBJ1-3; D is undetermined. Per germline, CDR1 SGHTA and CDR2 FQGNSA. The V gene lost 1 base and the J gene lost 0 bases, with 7 bases spanning the gap. The CDR3 is 15 amino acids. DNA of the CDR3: TGTGCCAGCAGCTTAGTTGGAGTCTCTGGAAACACCATATATTTT. Its protein product is CASSLVGVSGNTIYF.

This clone occurred a few times. The chain links TRBV18 to TRBJ2-4; 11 nucleotides line up with TRBD2. The CDR3 spans 18 residues. CDR1 KGHSH and CDR2 LQKENI come from the germline V gene. V trimming: 2 bases; J trimming: 0 bases; junction bases outside the gene matches: 6. For the CDR3, the DNA is TGTGCCAGCTCACCAGGCCTAGCGGGGGGTCTAGCCAAAAACATTCAGTACTTC. It yields the protein CASSPGLAGGLAKNIQYF.

The CDR3 here is CASSSGTGYEQYV. The CDR3 DNA reads TGTGCCAGCAGCTCGGGGACAGGCTACGAGCAGTACGTC. This chain uses TRBV7-2 with TRBJ2-7; 8 bases match TRBD1. The germline V gene encodes CDR1 SGHTA and CDR2 FQGNSA. This CDR3 comprises 13 residues. V was clipped by 4 bases and J by 3 bases; unmatched bases: 2.

The gene calls are TRBV6-4 and TRBJ2-7, with TRBD2 matching over 11 bases. This CDR3 region has 16 residues. Germline assignment: CDR1 MRHNA and CDR2 SNTAGT. With 3 bases clipped from V and 4 bases from J, the junction kept 8 bases outside the gene matches. The CDR3 loop reads CASSEPPGLADYEQYV. The CDR3 DNA is TGTGCCAGCAGTGAGCCGCCGGGACTAGCGGATTACGAGCAGTACGTC.

J is TRBJ1-1 and V is TRBV3-1 (or the pseudogene TRBV3-2); no clear D gene. V was pared by 5 bases and J by 4 bases, with 8 bases between. This CDR3 is 12 amino acids long. The germline gives CDR1 LGHDT, CDR2 YNNKEL (reference sequence). The DNA for the CDR3 is TGTGCCAGCAGCATACTGAGCACTGAAGCTTTCTTT. Amino acids: CASSILSTEAFF.

This chain connects TRBV5-4 to TRBJ2-7; 8 bases map to TRBD2. Germline V gene data show CDR1 as SGHNT and CDR2 as YYREEE (reference sequence). The CDR3 contains 16 residues. V lost 7 bases, J lost 0 bases, and 12 bases stayed unmatched. CDR3 amino acids: CASSRVSGVSSYEQYF. CDR3 bases: TGTGCCAGCTCCCGGGTTAGCGGGGTGAGCTCCTACGAGCAGTACTTC.

The genes are TRBV5-1 and TRBJ2-1; 11 bases agree with TRBD2. After removal of 1 base from V and 8 bases from J, the junction contained 2 bases not matched to a gene. This CDR3 spans 14 amino acids. Per the germline V gene, CDR1 is SGHRS and CDR2 is YFSETQ. The CDR3 region is CASSLTSGGYEQFF. The CDR3 region has the DNA TGCGCCAGCAGCTTGACTAGCGGGGGATATGAGCAGTTCTTC.

The rearrangement uses TRBV18 and TRBJ2-2, with a tentative D call TRBD2 (6 bases). The V and J ends lost 4 bases and 5 bases respectively, with 8 bases between them. The CDR3 loop spans 13 amino acids. Germline V lookup: CDR1 KGHSH, CDR2 LQKENI. The CDR3 nucleotides are TGTGCCAGCTCACGGGAGGAAACCGGGGAGCTGTTTTTT. Protein: CASSREETGELFF.

The chain combines TRBV13 with TRBJ2-1; TRBD2 aligns across 8 bases. This CDR3 comprises 14 residues. Germline trimming cut 9 bases from V and 7 bases from J; bases unmatched to any gene: 11. Germline values: CDR1 PRHDT, CDR2 FYEKMQ (reference sequence). CDR3 in amino acids: CASQIRTSRNEQFF. DNA of the CDR3: TGTGCCAGTCAGATAAGGACTAGCCGTAATGAGCAGTTCTTC.

The rearrangement joins TRBV24-1 to TRBJ1-1; D possibly corresponds to TRBD1 (6 bases). V lost 9 bases, J lost 9 bases, and 13 bases lay in between. Germline values: CDR1 KGHDR, CDR2 SFDVKD. The CDR3 has 11 residues. The DNA of the CDR3 is TGTGCCACCTCCTCGAGGGGGAAAGCTTTCTTT. It encodes CATSSRGKAFF.